This T cell receptor (beta chain) was sequenced during a study of blood T cells in healthy people across ages. At the level of the study: Template switching retrieved approximately one barcoded beta molecule for each two T cells. Study-wide results and limits: Higher diversity, along with more naive CD4+ cells, distinguished long-lived donors from aged donors.

A remark on this clonotype: Its antigen is not known.

Primed by a sample-barcoded 5' primer and a J-beta primer mix, a second PCR proceeded for roughly 7 to 11 cycles. TCRdb ran MiXCR on the 5' RACE reads and lists one entry per CDR3 protein. The sample has about 2 million distinct CDR3 sequences, roughly 52% seen once. This CDR3 spans 16 amino acids. CDR1 and CDR2 from the germline V gene are LGHNA and YNFKEQ. The source is a woman aged 40 to 50 in good health. The chain links TRBV4-2 to TRBJ2-5, with 11 bases that match TRBD2. The J call is doubtful: the DNA matches TRBJ2-7 better. The specimen sequenced was blood. CDR3 amino acids: CASSQDLAGGSYEQYF. CDR3 in DNA: TGTGCCAGCAGCCAAGATCTAGCGGGGGGTTCCTACGAGCAGTACTTC.